The entry below gives a single TCR beta chain sequence along with its context. The target of this receptor is not known. There are no base qualities to consult, and no much larger clone falls within one base. This sample is drawn from a study of blood T cell repertoires in COVID-19 (TCRdb year 2020). Background on the whole study: Samples covering the acute and convalescent phases of COVID-19 were provided by collaborators in the United States, Italy and Spain. The material from the prospective study consisted of cDNA or gDNA derived from T cells, B-cell-depleted T cells, or PBMCs. Deeply sampled blood TCRbeta repertoires from subjects exposed to, actively infected with, or recovered from COVID-19 were included in the dataset. The repertoires were released in a freely available public database meant as a resource for research on the immune response to SARS-CoV-2. Samples came from the ongoing ImmuneRACE study (first 160 participants) plus 1,254 subjects from 6 global collaborators. A de-identified subject ID, COVID-19 status, age in years and sex were almost always included in the sample metadata. Where available, HLA class I and class II types were obtained from metadata supplied by the sample provider rather than from assay-based typing. Study-wide findings and limitations: The quantity of clinical and demographic metadata differed by source and by participant and was supplied without curation.

TCRbeta CDR3 regions were amplified from genomic DNA using the immunoSEQ Assay, a bias-controlled multiplex PCR. Concerning the study's data processing: Nucleated cell counts per sample were estimated from amplification of reference gene primers within the assay. Sequence reads were collapsed and filtered to measure the absolute abundance of every unique TCRbeta CDR3 rearrangement. For each sample, productive Simpson clonality was calculated by taking the square root of Simpson's diversity index across productive rearrangements. Held by TCRdb, this immuneACCESS table contains in-frame sequences only and omits some clones. Under half of the omission traces to an unresolved V gene where checked; the cause of the rest is unknown. V and J calls and clone size are copied from that table; D and trimming were computed from the DNA. Counted in this sample were approximately 200,000 clones; roughly nine tenths of them appeared once. In total, the top ten clones hold around 2.3% of the sample.

Whole blood was collected in K2EDTA tubes by collaborating institutions according to the institutions' own protocols. For TCRbeta analysis, collaborators shipped samples in one of three forms: frozen whole blood, isolated PBMCs, or DNA extracted from either of those sample types. The CDR1 and CDR2 encoded by the germline V gene are SNHLY and FYNNEI. V loses 7 bases at its end and J loses 8 bases; junction bases beyond the gene matches: 13. Including the terminal cysteine and phenylalanine, the CDR3 comprises 16 residues. The entry retains the CDR3 DNA only, 48 bases that are in frame from base 1. Recombination joined TRBV2 with TRBJ2-1; a stretch of 11 junction bases matches TRBD2. The clonotype originates from a man between 65 and 85 years old with active or convalescent COVID-19. Sequencing input: peripheral blood. For the CDR3, the sequence is CASTPDLAGGRDEQFF. The DNA is TGTGCCAGCACCCCAGACCTAGCGGGAGGTAGGGATGAGCAGTTCTTC. When the CDR3 is completed using the reference TRBV2 and TRBJ2-1 genes on either side, the full variable domain is EPEVTQTPSHQVTQMGQEVILRCVPISNHLYFYWYRQILGQKVEFLVSFYNNEISEKSEIFDDQFSVERPDGSNFTLKIRSTKLEDSAMYFCASTPDLAGGRDEQFFGPGTRLTVL.